This entry lists 10 T cell receptor beta chains sequenced from one sample in a study of T cell repertoires in cytomegalovirus infection. MiXCR was run by TCRdb on the reads, yielding one entry per CDR3 protein. Of more than 200,000 distinct CDR3 sequences in the sample, roughly 10% were seen once. The sequenced material came from PBMCs. These receptors all come from a human donor in good health (CMV status not recorded). Some clones in this sample may be carry-over from other donors' samples.

The table lists this clonotype with many counts. The gene calls are TRBV7-2 and TRBJ1-5; maybe TRBD1 (5 bases). Germline V lookup: CDR1 SGHTA, CDR2 FQGNSA. This CDR3 has 14 residues. Trimming cost V 8 bases and J 2 bases, with 13 bases left between them. CDR3 coding DNA: TGTGCCAGCTCACCATGGGGCGGCAATCAGCCCCAGCATTTT. Protein sequence: CASSPWGGNQPQHF.

This clonotype was observed a handful of times. The chain joins TRBV28 to TRBJ1-6; 9 bases map to TRBD1. J gave up 9 bases and V 4 bases, and 7 bases lay outside the gene matches. Germline-derived CDR1 and CDR2 are MDHEN and SYDVKM. The CDR3 has 15 amino acids. DNA for the CDR3: TGTGCCAGCAGTTCCAAGACAGGGGGTCTTTCACCCCTCCACTTT. It encodes CASSSKTGGLSPLHF.

At least ten counts were recorded for this clonotype. The chain is built from TRBV7-9 and TRBJ2-1; 12 bases align to TRBD2. The CDR3 runs 15 residues. From germline, CDR1 is SEHNR and CDR2 FQNEAQ (reference sequence). After removal of 5 bases from V and 7 bases from J, the junction contained 6 bases not matched to a gene. The CDR3 DNA is TGTGCCAGCAGCCCGATAGGACTAGCGGGGAATGAGCAGTTCTTC. As protein: CASSPIGLAGNEQFF.

This rearrangement joins TRBV11-2 to TRBJ2-3, with TRBD1 matching 10 bases. Unmatched junction bases numbered 5, after V lost 3 bases and J lost 2 bases. Germline CDR1 SGHAT, CDR2 FQNNGV. The CDR3 is 16 residues long. CDR3 coding DNA: TGTGCCAGCAGCTTTACCGGGACAGGGGACACAGATACGCAGTATTTT. It yields the protein CASSFTGTGDTDTQYF.

This clonotype came up a few times. The rearrangement links TRBV15 to TRBJ1-2, with D perhaps matching TRBD1 (6 bases). Trimming pared 8 bases from V and 5 bases from J, leaving 15 bases between. The CDR3 loop spans 13 amino acids. The germline V gene has CDR1 LNHNV and CDR2 YYDKDF (reference sequence). The CDR3 sequence: CATAGGEDYGYTF. CDR3 sequence (DNA): TGTGCCACCGCCGGGGGCGAAGATTATGGCTACACCTTC.

This clonotype was found a few times. The chain links TRBV12-3 or TRBV12-4 to TRBJ2-1; weak D call: TRBD1 (5 bases). This CDR3 has 16 amino acids. Trimming removed 6 bases from V and 0 bases from J, with 15 bases in between. CDR3 protein: CASRSTTENSYNEQFF. As DNA, the CDR3 is TGTGCCAGCAGGTCAACGACAGAGAACTCCTACAATGAGCAGTTCTTC.

This chain connects TRBV7-2 to TRBJ2-5, with D unclear. The CDR3 is made up of 11 amino acids. Looked up from germline, CDR1 is SGHTA and CDR2 is FQGNSA. The germline V and J ends were trimmed by 5 bases and 5 bases, with 6 bases remaining between them. The CDR3 spells CASSLHETQYF. The CDR3 DNA follows: TGTGCCAGCAGCCTTCACGAGACCCAGTACTTC.

This clonotype was seen many times. This chain connects TRBV6-2 or TRBV6-3 to TRBJ1-1, with D possibly TRBD1 on 5 matching bases. V was trimmed by 6 bases and J by 3 bases, leaving 14 bases between them. CDR3 length equals 14 residues. In germline, CDR1 is MNHEY, CDR2 SVGEGT. CDR3 coding DNA: TGTGCCAGCAGGCCGGGGGGGGAGTACACTGAAGCTTTCTTT. Translated: CASRPGGEYTEAFF.

The chain joins TRBV28 to TRBJ2-2, with unresolved D. The CDR3 has 13 residues. V was cut by 4 bases and J by 6 bases, with 9 bases left in between. The V gene's germline CDR1 is MDHEN and CDR2 SYDVKM. The CDR3 is CASSSPQPGELFF. The CDR3 coding sequence is TGTGCCAGCAGTTCTCCTCAACCCGGGGAGCTGTTTTTT.

This clonotype was picked up a small number of times. The chain joins TRBV7-6 to TRBJ1-3, with a tentative D call TRBD1 (6 bases). Germline V gene data show CDR1 as SGHVS and CDR2 as FNYEAQ. There are 16 residues in the CDR3. V lost 4 bases to trimming and J lost 4 bases, with 17 bases between them. The chain's CDR3 is CASSSQGNALGNTIYF. The CDR3 region has the DNA TGTGCCAGCAGCTCACAGGGAAATGCTTTGGGAAACACCATATATTTT.